This record concerns one T cell receptor beta chain sequence. The sample is drawn from a study of blood T cell repertoires in COVID-19. In the study overall: Samples representing acute and convalescent COVID-19 were sourced from the United States, Italy and Spain. From T cells, B-cell-depleted T cells, or PBMCs came the material, which was cDNA or gDNA.

V was cut by 5 bases and J by 2 bases, with 11 bases left in between. This CDR3 is 14 amino acids long. Germline V gene lookup returns CDR1 LGHDT and CDR2 YNNKEL (reference sequence). Individuals aged roughly 18 to 95 years were recruited from about two dozen US areas. Recovery among Cohort 3 donors was established by two negative PCRs, clearance, or symptom resolution. The assay was immunoSEQ multiplex PCR, and TCRdb's table has in-frame clones only and misses some. This table holds about 400,000 clones, about 90% found once. The V gene is TRBV3-1 (or the pseudogene TRBV3-2), the J gene TRBJ2-3, with D maybe TRBD1 (6 bases). The material sequenced was PBMCs or T cells enriched from blood (not recorded which). This TCR came from a woman aged 25 to 39 who had recovered from COVID-19. This chain's CDR3 is CASSYDRFTDTQYF. In nucleotides, the CDR3 is TGTGCCAGCAGCTACGACAGGTTCACAGATACGCAGTATTTT.